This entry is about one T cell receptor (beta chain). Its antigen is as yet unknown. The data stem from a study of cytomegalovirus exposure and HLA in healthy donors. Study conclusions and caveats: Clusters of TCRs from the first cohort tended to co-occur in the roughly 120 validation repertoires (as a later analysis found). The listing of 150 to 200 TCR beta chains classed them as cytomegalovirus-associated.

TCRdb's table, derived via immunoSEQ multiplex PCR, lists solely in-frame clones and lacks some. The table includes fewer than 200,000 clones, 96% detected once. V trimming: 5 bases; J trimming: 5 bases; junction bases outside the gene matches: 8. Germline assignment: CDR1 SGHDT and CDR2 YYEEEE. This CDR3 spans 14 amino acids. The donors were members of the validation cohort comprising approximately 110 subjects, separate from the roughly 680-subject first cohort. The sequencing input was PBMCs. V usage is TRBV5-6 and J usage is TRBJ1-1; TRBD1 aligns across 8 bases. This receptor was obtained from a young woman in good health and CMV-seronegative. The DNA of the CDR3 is TGTGCCAGCAGGCTCCAGGGGGCAGGGACTGAAGCTTTCTTT. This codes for CASRLQGAGTEAFF.